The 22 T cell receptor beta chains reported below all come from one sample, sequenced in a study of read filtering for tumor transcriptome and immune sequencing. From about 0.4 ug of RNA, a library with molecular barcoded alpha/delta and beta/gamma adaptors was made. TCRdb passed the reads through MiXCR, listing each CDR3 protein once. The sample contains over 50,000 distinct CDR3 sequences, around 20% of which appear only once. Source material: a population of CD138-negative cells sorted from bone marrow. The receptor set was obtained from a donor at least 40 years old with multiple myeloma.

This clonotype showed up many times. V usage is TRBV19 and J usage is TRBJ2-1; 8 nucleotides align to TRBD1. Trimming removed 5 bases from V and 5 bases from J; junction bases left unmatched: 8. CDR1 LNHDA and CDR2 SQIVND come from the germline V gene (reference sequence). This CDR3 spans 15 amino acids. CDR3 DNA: TGTGCCAGTAGTGTTCAGGGGGCAGGGCACAATGAGCAGTTCTTC. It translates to CASSVQGAGHNEQFF.

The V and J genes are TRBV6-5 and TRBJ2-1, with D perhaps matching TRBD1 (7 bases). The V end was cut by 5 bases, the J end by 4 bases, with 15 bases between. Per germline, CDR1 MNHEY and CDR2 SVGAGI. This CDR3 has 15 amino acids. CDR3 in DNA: TGTGCCAGCAGTCACAGGGGACTTCATTACAATGAGCAGTTCTTC. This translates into CASSHRGLHYNEQFF.

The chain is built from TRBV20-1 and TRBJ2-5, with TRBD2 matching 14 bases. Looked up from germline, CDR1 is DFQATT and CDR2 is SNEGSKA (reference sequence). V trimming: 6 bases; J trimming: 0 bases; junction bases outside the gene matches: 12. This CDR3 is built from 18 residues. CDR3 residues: CSAPFRLAGGWYQETQYF. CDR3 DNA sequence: TGCAGTGCCCCCTTCCGACTAGCGGGAGGGTGGTACCAAGAGACCCAGTACTTC.

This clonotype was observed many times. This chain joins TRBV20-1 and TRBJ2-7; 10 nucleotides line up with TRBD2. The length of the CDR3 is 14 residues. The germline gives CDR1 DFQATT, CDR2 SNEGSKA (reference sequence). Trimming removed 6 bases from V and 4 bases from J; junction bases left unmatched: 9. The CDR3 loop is CSAASTSGLYEQYF. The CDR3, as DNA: TGCAGTGCCGCCTCGACTAGCGGGCTATACGAGCAGTACTTC.

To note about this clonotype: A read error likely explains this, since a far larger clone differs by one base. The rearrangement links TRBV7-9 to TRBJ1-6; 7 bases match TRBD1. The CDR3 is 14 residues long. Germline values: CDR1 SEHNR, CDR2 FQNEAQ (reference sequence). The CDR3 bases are TGTGCCAGCAGTTTACAGGGAGGGGGCACTGAAGCTTACTTT. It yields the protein CASSLQGGGTEAYF.

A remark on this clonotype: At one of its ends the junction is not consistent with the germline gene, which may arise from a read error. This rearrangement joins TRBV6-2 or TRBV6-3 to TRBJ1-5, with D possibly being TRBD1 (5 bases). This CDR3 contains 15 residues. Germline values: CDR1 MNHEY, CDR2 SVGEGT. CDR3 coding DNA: TGTGCCAGCTGGCGCGGGGGGGATAGCAATCAGTCCCAGCATTTT. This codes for CASWRGGDSNQSQHF.

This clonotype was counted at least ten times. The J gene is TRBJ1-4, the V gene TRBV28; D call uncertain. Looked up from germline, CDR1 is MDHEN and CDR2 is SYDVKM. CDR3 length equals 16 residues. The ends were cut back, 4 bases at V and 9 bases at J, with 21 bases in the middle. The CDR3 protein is CASSSTHRKQPKKLFF. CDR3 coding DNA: TGTGCCAGCAGTTCAACCCACAGAAAACAACCCAAAAAACTGTTTTTT.

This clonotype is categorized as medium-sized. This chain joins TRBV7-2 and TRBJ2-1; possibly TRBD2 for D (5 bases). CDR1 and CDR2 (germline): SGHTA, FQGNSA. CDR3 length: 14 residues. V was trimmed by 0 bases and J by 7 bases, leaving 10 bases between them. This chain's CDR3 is CASSLAGVSNEQFF. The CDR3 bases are TGTGCCAGCAGCTTAGCGGGAGTGTCGAATGAGCAGTTCTTC.

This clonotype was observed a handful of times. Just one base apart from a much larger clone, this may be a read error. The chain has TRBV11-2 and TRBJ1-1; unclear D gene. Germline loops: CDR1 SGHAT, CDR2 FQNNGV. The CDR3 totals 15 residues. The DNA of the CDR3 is TGTGCCAGCAGCTTAGGCTTTAGTGAGAACGCTGAAGCTTTCTTT. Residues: CASSLGFSENAEAFF.

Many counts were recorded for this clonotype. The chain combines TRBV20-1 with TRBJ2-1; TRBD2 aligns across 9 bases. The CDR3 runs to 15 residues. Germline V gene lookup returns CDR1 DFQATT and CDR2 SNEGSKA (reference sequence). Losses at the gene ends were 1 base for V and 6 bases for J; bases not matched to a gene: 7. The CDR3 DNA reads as TGCAGTGCTAGAGTTGGAGCGGGGGGTGGCAATGAGCAGTTCTTC. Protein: CSARVGAGGGNEQFF.

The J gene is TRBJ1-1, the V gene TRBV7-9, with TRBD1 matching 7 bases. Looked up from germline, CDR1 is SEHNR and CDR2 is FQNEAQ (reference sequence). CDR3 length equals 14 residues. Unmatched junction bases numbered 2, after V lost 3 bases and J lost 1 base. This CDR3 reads CASSFNRGNTEAFF. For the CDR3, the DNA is TGTGCCAGCAGCTTTAACAGGGGGAACACTGAAGCTTTCTTT.

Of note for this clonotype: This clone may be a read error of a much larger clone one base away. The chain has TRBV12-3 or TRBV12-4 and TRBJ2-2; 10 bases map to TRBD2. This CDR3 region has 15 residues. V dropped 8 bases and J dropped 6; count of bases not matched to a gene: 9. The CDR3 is CASGWSGGAAGELFF. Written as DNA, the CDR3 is TGTGCCAGCGGTTGGAGCGGGGGGGCCGCCGGGGAGCTGTTTTTT.

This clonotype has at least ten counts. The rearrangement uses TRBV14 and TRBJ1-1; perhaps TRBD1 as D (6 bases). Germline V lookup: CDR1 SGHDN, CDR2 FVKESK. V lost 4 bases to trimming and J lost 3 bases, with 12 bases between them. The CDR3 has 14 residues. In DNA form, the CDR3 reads TGTGCCAGCAGCCGTGACAGGAGTTACACTGAAGCTTTCTTT. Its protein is CASSRDRSYTEAFF. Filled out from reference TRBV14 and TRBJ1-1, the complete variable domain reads EAGVTQFPSHSVIEKGQTVTLRCDPISGHDNLYWYRRVMGKEIKFLLHFVKESKQDESGMPNNRFLAERTGGTYSTLKVQPAELEDSGVYFCASSRDRSYTEAFFGQGTRLTVV.

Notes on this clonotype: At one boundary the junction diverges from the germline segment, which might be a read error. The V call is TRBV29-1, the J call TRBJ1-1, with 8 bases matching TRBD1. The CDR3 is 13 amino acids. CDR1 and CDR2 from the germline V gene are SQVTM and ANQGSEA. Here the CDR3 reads CSAEPGGNTEAFF. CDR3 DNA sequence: TGCAGCGCTGAACCAGGGGGCAACACTGAAGCTTTCTTT.

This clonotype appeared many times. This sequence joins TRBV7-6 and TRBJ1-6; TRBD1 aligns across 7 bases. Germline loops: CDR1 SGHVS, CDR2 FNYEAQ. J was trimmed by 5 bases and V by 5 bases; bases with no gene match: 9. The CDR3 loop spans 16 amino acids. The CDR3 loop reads CASSPIRGGHNSPLHF. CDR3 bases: TGTGCCAGCAGCCCCATTCGAGGGGGCCATAATTCACCCCTCCACTTT.

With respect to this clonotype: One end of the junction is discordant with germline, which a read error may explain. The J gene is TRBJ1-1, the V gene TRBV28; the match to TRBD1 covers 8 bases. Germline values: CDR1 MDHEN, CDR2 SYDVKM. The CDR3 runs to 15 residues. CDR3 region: CASGQTRTGNSEAFF. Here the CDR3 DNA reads TGTGCCAGCGGCCAAACTCGGACAGGGAACTCTGAAGCTTTCTTT.

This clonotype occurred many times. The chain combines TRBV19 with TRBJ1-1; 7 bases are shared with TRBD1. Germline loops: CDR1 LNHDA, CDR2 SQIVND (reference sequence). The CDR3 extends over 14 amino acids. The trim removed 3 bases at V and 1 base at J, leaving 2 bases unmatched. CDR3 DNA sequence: TGTGCCAGTAGTATCAGGGGGGCGAACACTGAAGCTTTCTTT. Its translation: CASSIRGANTEAFF.

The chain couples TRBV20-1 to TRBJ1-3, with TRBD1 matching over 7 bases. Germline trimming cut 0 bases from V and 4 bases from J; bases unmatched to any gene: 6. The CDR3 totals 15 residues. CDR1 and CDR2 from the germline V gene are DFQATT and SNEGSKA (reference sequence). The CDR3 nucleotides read TGCAGTGCTAGAGAACGAGGGGGCCCCGGAAACACCATATATTTT. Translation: CSARERGGPGNTIYF.

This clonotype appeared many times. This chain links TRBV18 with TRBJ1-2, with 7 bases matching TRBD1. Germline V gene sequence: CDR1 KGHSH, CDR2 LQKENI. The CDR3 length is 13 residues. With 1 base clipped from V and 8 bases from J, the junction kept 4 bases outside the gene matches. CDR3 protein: CASSPLTGDGYTF. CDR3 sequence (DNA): TGTGCCAGCTCACCACTCACAGGGGACGGCTACACCTTC.

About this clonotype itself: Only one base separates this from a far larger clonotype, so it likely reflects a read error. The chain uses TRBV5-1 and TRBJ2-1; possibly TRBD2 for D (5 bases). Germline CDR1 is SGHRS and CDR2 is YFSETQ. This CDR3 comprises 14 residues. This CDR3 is CASSLASSRRNLFF. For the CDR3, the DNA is TGTGCCAGCAGCTTGGCGTCTAGCAGGAGGAATCTGTTCTTC.

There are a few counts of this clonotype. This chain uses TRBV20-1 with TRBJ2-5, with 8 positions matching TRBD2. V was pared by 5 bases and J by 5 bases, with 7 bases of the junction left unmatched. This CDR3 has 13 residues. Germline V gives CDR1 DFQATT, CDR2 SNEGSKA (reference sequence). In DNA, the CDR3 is TGCAGTGCTCCCGGACTAGCCGGGGAGACCCAGTACTTC. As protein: CSAPGLAGETQYF.

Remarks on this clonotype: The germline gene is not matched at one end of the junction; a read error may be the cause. The CDR3 protein is CASSGGLAGGISTVTQYF. In DNA form, the CDR3 reads TGTGCCAGCAGTGGGGGACTAGCGGGAGGGATTAGCACAGTTACGCAGTATTTT. The chain joins TRBV6-2 or TRBV6-3 to TRBJ2-3; 16 bases agree with TRBD2. Germline loops: CDR1 MNHEY, CDR2 SVGEGT. The length of the CDR3 is 18 residues.